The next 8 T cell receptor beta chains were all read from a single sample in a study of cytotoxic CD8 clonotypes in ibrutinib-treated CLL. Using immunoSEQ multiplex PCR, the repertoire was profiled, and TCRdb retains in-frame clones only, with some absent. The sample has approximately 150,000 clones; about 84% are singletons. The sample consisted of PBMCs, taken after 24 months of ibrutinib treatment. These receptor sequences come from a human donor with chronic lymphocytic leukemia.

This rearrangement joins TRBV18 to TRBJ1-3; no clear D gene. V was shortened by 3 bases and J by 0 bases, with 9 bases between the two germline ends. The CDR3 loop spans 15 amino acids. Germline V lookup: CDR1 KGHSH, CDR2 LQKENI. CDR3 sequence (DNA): TGTGCCAGCTCACCTACTAGGACCTCTGGAAACACCATATATTTT. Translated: CASSPTRTSGNTIYF.

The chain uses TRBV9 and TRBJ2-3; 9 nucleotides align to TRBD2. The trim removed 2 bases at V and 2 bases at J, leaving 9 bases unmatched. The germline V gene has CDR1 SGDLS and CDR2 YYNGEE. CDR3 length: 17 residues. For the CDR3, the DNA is TGTGCCAGCAGCGTTCCCACTAGCGGGCCCTCCACAGATACGCAGTATTTT. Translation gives CASSVPTSGPSTDTQYF.

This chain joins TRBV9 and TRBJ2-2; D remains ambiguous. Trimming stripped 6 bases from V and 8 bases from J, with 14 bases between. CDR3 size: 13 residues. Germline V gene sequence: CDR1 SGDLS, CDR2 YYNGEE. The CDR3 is CASTTKPAGELFF. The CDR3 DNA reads TGTGCCAGCACTACAAAGCCTGCGGGGGAGCTGTTTTTT.

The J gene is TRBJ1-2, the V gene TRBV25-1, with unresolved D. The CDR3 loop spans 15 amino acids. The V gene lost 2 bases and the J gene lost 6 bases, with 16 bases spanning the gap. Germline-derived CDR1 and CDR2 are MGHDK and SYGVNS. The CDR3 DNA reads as TGTGCCAGCAGTGAAAACTATGGCAGGCGCGATGGCTACACCTTC. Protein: CASSENYGRRDGYTF.

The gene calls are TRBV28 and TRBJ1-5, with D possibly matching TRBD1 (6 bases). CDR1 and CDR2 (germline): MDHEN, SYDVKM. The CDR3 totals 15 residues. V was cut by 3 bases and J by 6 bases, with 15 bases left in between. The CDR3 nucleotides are TGTGCCAGCAGTTTCTGGCAGGGGCCCGGTCAGCCCCAGCATTTT. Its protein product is CASSFWQGPGQPQHF.

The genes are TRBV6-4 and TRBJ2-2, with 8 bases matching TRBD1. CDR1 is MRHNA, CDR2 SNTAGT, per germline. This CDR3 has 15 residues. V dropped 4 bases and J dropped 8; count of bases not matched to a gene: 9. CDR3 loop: CASSVTDRVAGELFF. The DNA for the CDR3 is TGTGCCAGCAGTGTCACGGACAGGGTCGCTGGGGAGCTGTTTTTT.

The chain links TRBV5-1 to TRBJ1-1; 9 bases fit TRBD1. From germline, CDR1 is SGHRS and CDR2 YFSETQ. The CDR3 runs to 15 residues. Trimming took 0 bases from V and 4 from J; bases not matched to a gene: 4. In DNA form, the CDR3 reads TGCGCCAGCAGCTTGGCCTGGGACAGGGCCACTGAAGCTTTCTTT. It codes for CASSLAWDRATEAFF.

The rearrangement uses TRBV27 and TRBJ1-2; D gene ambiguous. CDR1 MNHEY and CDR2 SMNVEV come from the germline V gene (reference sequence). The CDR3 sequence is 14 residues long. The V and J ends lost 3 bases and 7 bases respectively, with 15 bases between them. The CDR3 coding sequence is TGTGCCAGCAGTTTGAGCAGGCCACCGGGTGGCTACACCTTC. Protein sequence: CASSLSRPPGGYTF.